These T cell receptor beta chains were read from a single sample in a study of cytomegalovirus exposure and HLA in healthy donors. Assay used: immunoSEQ multiplex PCR; TCRdb lists only in-frame clones, some missing. The sample lists roughly 180,000 clones, 86% occurring once. The sample comprised PBMCs. These receptors all come from a man aged 25 to 40 in good health and CMV-seropositive. The CDR3 runs from the conserved cysteine through the conserved F or W. D genes are given only for firm matches. The size entry is marked missing in some rows and otherwise reads once, few, many or a size class.

clone size,V gene,D gene,J gene,CDR3 protein,CDR3 DNA
few,TRBV7-3,TRBD1,TRBJ1-6,CASRRTGDNSPLHF,TGTGCCAGCAGGCGGACAGGGGATAATTCACCCCTCCACTTT
NA,TRBV30,TRBD1,TRBJ2-7,CAWTGTGPEQYF,TGTGCCTGGACCGGGACAGGGCCCGAGCAGTACTTC
NA,TRBV4-1,NA,TRBJ1-1,CASSRGGLMNTEAFF,TGCGCCAGCAGCCGCGGCGGACTTATGAACACTGAAGCTTTCTTT
NA,TRBV25-1,NA,TRBJ2-6,CASSEWGSGANVLTF,TGTGCCAGCAGTGAATGGGGGTCTGGGGCCAACGTCCTGACTTTC
few,TRBV9,NA,TRBJ1-2,CASSGGQYGYTF,TGTGCCAGCAGCGGCGGACAGTATGGCTACACCTTC
NA,TRBV9,NA,TRBJ1-3,CASSVDVGAAGNTIYF,TGTGCCAGCAGCGTAGATGTAGGGGCTGCCGGAAACACCATATATTTT
NA,TRBV5-1,TRBD1,TRBJ2-1,CASSLSGTGVGSSYNEQFF,TGCGCCAGCAGCTTGTCTGGGACAGGGGTGGGGAGCTCCTACAATGAGCAGTTCTTC
NA,TRBV5-1,NA,TRBJ2-6,CASRQTGRTSGANVLTF,TGCGCCAGCCGACAGACAGGGAGGACCTCTGGGGCCAACGTCCTGACTTTC
NA,TRBV18,TRBD1,TRBJ1-5,CASSPNRGKNQPQHF,TGTGCCAGCTCACCGAACAGGGGAAAGAATCAGCCCCAGCATTTT
once,TRBV25-1,NA,TRBJ2-1,CASSALGEPYNEQFF,TGTGCCAGCAGTGCCCTGGGGGAACCCTACAATGAGCAGTTCTTC
NA,TRBV2,NA,TRBJ1-5,CASREVGYSNQPQHF,TGTGCCAGCAGGGAGGTCGGATATAGCAATCAGCCCCAGCATTTT
NA,TRBV5-6,NA,TRBJ2-7,CASSNTGRRYEQYF,TGTGCCAGCAGTAACACAGGAAGGAGGTACGAGCAGTACTTC
NA,TRBV5-1,TRBD1,TRBJ2-7,CASSWADRMNEQYF,TGCGCCAGCAGCTGGGCGGACAGGATGAACGAGCAGTACTTC
few,TRBV5-4,NA,TRBJ2-7,CASSLEGDYYEQYF,TGTGCCAGCAGCTTGGAGGGTGATTACTACGAGCAGTACTTC
NA,TRBV27,NA,TRBJ1-1,CASAGLNLRDTEAFF,TGTGCCAGTGCAGGCCTGAATCTTCGGGACACTGAAGCTTTCTTT
NA,TRBV7-9,TRBD2,TRBJ2-1,CASTLLAGEHHEQFF,TGTGCCAGCACCCTACTAGCGGGGGAACACCATGAGCAGTTCTTC
NA,TRBV5-6,NA,TRBJ1-5,CASSFLTGGQPQHF,TGTGCCAGCAGCTTCCTGACAGGCGGTCAGCCCCAGCATTTT
NA,TRBV19,NA,TRBJ1-5,CASSFGGSNQPQHF,TGTGCCAGTAGTTTCGGAGGATCCAATCAGCCCCAGCATTTT
NA,TRBV5-4,TRBD2,TRBJ2-7,CASSLASSGAYEQYF,TGTGCCAGCAGCTTGGCGTCTAGCGGAGCCTACGAGCAGTACTTC
NA,TRBV9,TRBD1,TRBJ2-5,CASSPGTVQKETQYF,TGTGCCAGCAGCCCCGGGACAGTTCAGAAAGAGACCCAGTACTTC
NA,TRBV27,NA,TRBJ2-1,CASSLGWGEEGNEQFF,TGTGCCAGCAGTTTGGGGTGGGGGGAAGAGGGCAATGAGCAGTTCTTC
NA,TRBV19,TRBD1,TRBJ2-2,CATHRGGDTGELFF,TGTGCCACCCACAGGGGTGGAGACACCGGGGAGCTGTTTTTT
NA,TRBV9,TRBD1,TRBJ2-2,CASSGAQRQGALTRTNTGELFF,TGTGCCAGCAGCGGGGCCCAAAGACAGGGGGCACTCACCCGGACGAACACCGGGGAGCTGTTTTTT
NA,TRBV5-6,NA,TRBJ1-2,CASSTGGKDGYTF,TGTGCCAGCAGCACGGGGGGTAAGGATGGCTACACCTTC
NA,TRBV13,TRBD1,TRBJ1-4,CASSRQGEKLFF,TGTGCCAGCAGCAGACAGGGAGAAAAACTGTTTTTT
few,TRBV5-6,NA,TRBJ2-2,CASSKAHRLNTGELFF,TGTGCCAGCAGCAAGGCCCACCGACTTAACACCGGGGAGCTGTTTTTT
NA,TRBV6-4,NA,TRBJ2-1,CASSLEGALNEQFF,TGTGCCAGCAGTCTGGAAGGGGCTCTCAATGAGCAGTTCTTC
NA,TRBV28,NA,TRBJ1-5,CASTLPKTVVNQPQHF,TGTGCCAGCACCCTCCCCAAAACAGTCGTCAATCAGCCCCAGCATTTT
once,TRBV4-3,NA,TRBJ1-4,CASSQDRLPNEKLFF,TGCGCCAGCAGCCAAGACAGACTACCTAATGAAAAACTGTTTTTT
NA,TRBV18,TRBD1,TRBJ1-5,CASSRSQGDQPQHF,TGTGCCAGCTCAAGATCGCAGGGGGATCAGCCCCAGCATTTT
NA,TRBV9,TRBD2,TRBJ2-7,CASSSTSGNTYEQYF,TGTGCCAGCAGCTCGACTAGCGGGAACACCTACGAGCAGTACTTC
NA,TRBV4-1,TRBD1,TRBJ2-7,CASSLGQGGAYEQYF,TGCGCCAGCAGCCTGGGACAGGGGGGGGCCTACGAGCAGTACTTC
NA,TRBV6-1,NA,TRBJ2-7,CASIIRGGSYEQYF,TGTGCCAGCATCATCAGGGGGGGCTCCTACGAGCAGTACTTC
NA,TRBV18,NA,TRBJ1-1,CASSSALQVNTEAFF,TGTGCCAGCTCATCAGCCTTACAGGTGAACACTGAAGCTTTCTTT
NA,TRBV5-1,NA,TRBJ2-7,CASSFTRESPYEQYF,TGCGCCAGCAGCTTTACTAGAGAGAGCCCCTACGAGCAGTACTTC
NA,TRBV6-4,NA,TRBJ2-1,CASSDSINEQFF,TGTGCCAGCAGTGACTCAATCAATGAGCAGTTCTTC
NA,TRBV2,NA,TRBJ2-5,CASNRESSGGAAGETQYF,TGTGCCAGCAATCGCGAGAGTTCCGGGGGCGCGGCGGGAGAGACCCAGTACTTC
once,TRBV5-4,TRBD2,TRBJ2-5,CASSLDLAGGQETQYF,TGTGCCAGCAGCTTGGACCTAGCGGGGGGGCAAGAGACCCAGTACTTC
NA,TRBV9,NA,TRBJ1-5,CASTPDGGGNQPQHF,TGTGCCAGCACCCCCGACGGGGGTGGTAATCAGCCCCAGCATTTT
NA,TRBV7-6,TRBD2,TRBJ2-7,CASSSGLAGEQYF,TGTGCCAGCAGCTCGGGACTAGCGGGCGAGCAGTACTTC
NA,TRBV28,TRBD1,TRBJ1-5,CASSPRGLINQPQHF,TGTGCCAGCAGTCCTAGGGGGCTTATCAATCAGCCCCAGCATTTT
NA,TRBV9,TRBD1,TRBJ2-1,CASSNAGQGGIEQFF,TGTGCCAGCAGCAACGCCGGACAGGGAGGCATTGAGCAGTTCTTC
NA,TRBV6-5,TRBD1,TRBJ2-7,CASSLDRGRGEQYF,TGTGCCAGCAGTTTGGACAGGGGCAGGGGCGAGCAGTACTTC
NA,TRBV5-6,TRBD1,TRBJ2-2,CASSNTGTVNTGELFF,TGTGCCAGCAGCAATACCGGGACAGTGAACACCGGGGAGCTGTTTTTT
NA,TRBV6-6,NA,TRBJ1-4,CASSPREYNEKLFF,TGTGCCAGCAGTCCCAGGGAGTATAATGAAAAACTGTTTTTT
NA,TRBV9,NA,TRBJ2-1,CASTALEGPGGEQFF,TGTGCCAGCACCGCTCTCGAGGGCCCGGGTGGTGAGCAGTTCTTC
NA,TRBV7-6,NA,TRBJ2-7,CASSSRDGLYEQYF,TGTGCCAGCAGCTCCCGGGACGGACTTTACGAGCAGTACTTC
NA,TRBV29-1,TRBD1,TRBJ1-2,CSVDRGNYGYTF,TGCAGCGTGGACAGGGGGAACTATGGCTACACCTTC
NA,TRBV6-5,NA,TRBJ2-2,CASSYAGGGELFF,TGTGCCAGCAGTTACGCCGGTGGCGGGGAGCTGTTTTTT
NA,TRBV6-5,TRBD2,TRBJ2-5,CASSYSQGGETQYF,TGTGCCAGCAGTTACAGTCAGGGAGGGGAGACCCAGTACTTC
NA,TRBV6-5,NA,TRBJ1-1,CASSLRFMNTEAFF,TGTGCCAGCAGTTTAAGATTCATGAACACTGAAGCTTTCTTT
NA,TRBV6-4,NA,TRBJ2-1,CASSKTGEENEQFF,TGTGCCAGCAGTAAAACAGGGGAGGAAAATGAGCAGTTCTTC
NA,TRBV27,NA,TRBJ2-5,CASSLAVAETQYF,TGTGCCAGCAGTTTAGCGGTAGCTGAGACCCAGTACTTC
NA,TRBV27,NA,TRBJ2-7,CASSVAVSYEQYF,TGTGCCAGCAGTGTAGCGGTATCCTACGAGCAGTACTTC
NA,TRBV29-1,TRBD1,TRBJ2-5,CSVDRGSQETQYF,TGCAGCGTCGACAGGGGGTCCCAAGAGACCCAGTACTTC
NA,TRBV18,NA,TRBJ2-1,CASSPGEGQFF,TGTGCCAGCTCGCCAGGGGAGGGGCAGTTCTTC
NA,TRBV7-2,NA,TRBJ1-6,CASSLNRVNSPLHF,TGTGCCAGCAGCTTAAACCGGGTGAATTCACCCCTCCACTTT